What follows is one TCR beta chain and its context. The clone's antigen remains unknown. The sample holds no much larger clone one base away, and base qualities are not on file. Receptor amplification or capture employed the immunoSEQ multiplex PCR assay. For the multiplex PCR, a mixture combining 60 forward primers for TCR Vbeta segments and 13 reverse primers for TCR Jbeta segments was used. Amplification of the CDR3 region of rearranged TCR beta genes was performed with a multiplex PCR assay on genomic DNA. The amplified TCR beta libraries were sequenced on the Illumina HiSeq System as 87-base-pair reads. As for the original processing: Across the 500 to 750 repertoires, a later analysis counted 80 million or so unique TCR beta chains, some 11 million of which were shared by at least two donors. Raw reads were error-corrected and collapsed into unique sequences by a nearest-neighbor algorithm in which closely related sequences were merged to remove PCR and sequencing errors. V, D and J gene segments were assigned by aligning CDR3 sequences to IMGT reference sequences. Each retained sequence needed at least a six-nucleotide match to both a V gene segment and a J gene segment. Rearrangements were called productive when the CDR3 lacked stop codons and stayed in frame with V and J; all others were non-productive. CDR3 was defined according to IMGT convention as the region running from the second conserved V-encoded cysteine to the conserved J-encoded phenylalanine. Sequences without an unambiguous match to a single V gene segment were excluded from the earlier analysis of a few hundred of the donors. In an earlier analysis of some 590 of the donors, a V segment was called functional when productive rearrangements were above 56.7%, and segregating when the standard deviation between donors exceeded 5%. A statistical classification framework was developed to diagnose cytomegalovirus status using the catalog of TCR beta chain sequences. V and J gene assignment, in a later analysis, came from comparing TCR nucleotide sequences with IMGT/GENE-DB human TR gene sequences. A later analysis assigned CDR3 sequences and most-parsimonious VDJ recombination scenarios with the TCRdist pipeline. A later analysis defined each TCR beta chain by its CDR3 amino acid sequence plus V-gene family, and excluded reads lacking a unique V-gene family. As a way to deal with suspected cross-contamination and a sequencing artifact, a later analysis dropped 450 to 600 nucleotide sequences that were highly shared and had low generation probability. In a later analysis, a clonal expansion index for each public chain was calculated from normalized within-repertoire ranks of inferred template counts. Generation probabilities in a later analysis came from a VDJ recombination model fitted to out-of-frame rearrangements, and those results were checked against IGoR. In a later analysis, TCR-TCR, TCR-HLA and TCR-CMV co-occurrence was scored with hypergeometric tests, and a repertoire-size bias correction was applied to TCR pairs. False discovery rates were estimated in a later analysis by permuting HLA or CMV assignments 20 times. A later analysis grouped co-occurring TCRs with DBSCAN, adding TCRdist sequence similarity when clustering within HLA-allele-positive subsets. Co-occurrence clustering excluded repertoires with fewer than 30,000 or more than 120,000 public chains, plus five with anomalous nucleotide sharing. The clones in this table, taken by TCRdb from immuneACCESS, are in-frame only. Not every clone is retained; where verified, under half of the shortfall comes from an unresolved V gene, and the cause of the rest is unknown. V, J and clone size are those of that table, while D and trimming were read from the DNA. The table for this sample lists more than 110,000 clones; roughly 80% of them were counted only once. The top ten constitute 1.2% of the sample.

This entry is derived from a study of cytomegalovirus exposure and HLA in healthy donors (dated by TCRdb to 2016 to 2017). For the wider study: An earlier analysis of a few hundred of the donors reported 250 to 350 Gb of sequence data and approximately 120 million unique TCR beta sequences obtained from around 170 million T cells. Genome-wide SNP genotypes for about 60% of the roughly 670 donors were used in a later genetic analysis, which treated that subset as a discovery cohort. A later analysis re-examined previously published TCR beta repertoires from roughly 650 donors and added high-resolution HLA genotyping to investigate patterns of TCR occurrence. The study aimed to test whether cataloging public T cell receptors could reveal signatures of past pathogen exposure. Rather than using new phenotypic data, the later analysis identified candidate immune exposures from TCR beta sequences and from how often those sequences occurred across donors. Roughly 300 gigabases of sequencing data and 91 million or so unique TCR sequences made up an early release that covered fewer than 650 HLA-typed donors. On average, 235,054 unique TCR beta nucleotide sequences were sequenced per donor among a few hundred genotyped donors of the cohort, with around 19% of those sequences being non-productive. Five DR-DQ haplotypes were handled as single units for association and clustering, since linkage in the cohort was strong. To predict cytomegalovirus infection status, the study brought together high-throughput TCR immunosequencing, statistical association of individual TCRs with disease status, and machine learning. The study profiled the T cell repertoires of under 850 subjects by immunosequencing and related them to cytomegalovirus serostatus. HLA typing included class I and class II loci at four-digit resolution. In addition to the first cohort of about 650 subjects, a separate validation cohort of 130 or so different subjects was used. The genetic ancestry cluster associated with self-reported Caucasian donors included 81% of the 350 to 500 genotyped donors. Typing coverage varied by locus: roughly 620-640 donors for A, B, C, DRB1 and DQB1; about 520 for DQA1; approximately 570 for DPA1; roughly 470 for DPB1. In an earlier analysis of roughly 580 of the donors, high-throughput TCR beta sequencing was used to judge whether each TCR beta V gene segment behaved as functional or pseudogenic. Donor age, sex, ethnicity and CMV serostatus were compiled together with the repertoire data. All discovery cohort repertoires had been generated on a single sequencing platform. Study-wide findings and limitations: Presence/absence analyses assumed roughly uniform sequencing depth across donors, an assumption that may not hold. A later analysis found that HLA-associated TCR beta chains were more clonally expanded and had lower generation probabilities than equally common non-associated chains. A cluster of highly shared sequence variants was judged likely to represent a technical artifact of the sequencing pipeline. According to a later analysis, most CMV-associated TCR beta chains appeared to be HLA-restricted, and the HLA associations seemed to be driven largely by CMV exposure. The authors suggested that the approach could potentially be extended to other disease states and immunological phenotypes. CMV serostatus was the only immune exposure information available for the cohort. V-gene and J-gene trimming of TCR beta chains was associated with a missense DCLRE1C variant in a later genetic analysis, and the association was replicated in an independent cohort. Because some donors lacked HLA typing at each locus, the association tests relied only on the typed subset. A further reported finding was that TCR beta sequences accurately predicted the HLA-A and HLA-B alleles for most subjects in the first cohort. Most TCR sequences were observed very rarely across donors, whereas some public TCRs were present in many individuals. The classifier was reported to diagnose cytomegalovirus status with high specificity and sensitivity in both the original cohort and the validation cohort. In a later genetic analysis, fewer N-insertions in productive TCRs were reported among donors in an Asian-associated ancestry cluster than the roughly 640-donor mean. Because the 87-base-pair reads could not distinguish some IMGT-functional V segments, including TRBV6-2 and TRBV6-3, those segments were excluded. Over 15 rarely observed V segments, including chromosome 9 orphons, were excluded from the earlier analysis of about 500 of the donors because counts were too low. In vitro tests confirmed that a few of the cytomegalovirus-associated TCR beta chains recognize cytomegalovirus antigens. In a later analysis, the rate of TCR association differed among HLA loci, with DRB1 alleles having the most associated TCRs and HLA-C alleles having the fewest. Broadly in line with IMGT annotations, most TCR beta V segments showed up in productive rearrangements about 87% or about 30% of the time in an earlier analysis of 587 of the donors. Only TCR beta chains were sequenced in this cohort, and the absence of alpha or paired-chain data limited detectable features. Linkage disequilibrium might explain the correlated functional status among segregating V segments, but an unknown experimental factor could not be excluded. Strong co-occurrence of HLA alleles, especially DR and DQ, made assigning TCR associations to individual alleles difficult. A later analysis associated 15,000 to 20,000 TCR beta sequences with specific HLA alleles at a false discovery rate of 0.05. Several of the top co-occurrence clusters appeared to be linked to parvovirus B19, influenza, CMV and Epstein-Barr virus, according to a later analysis. In the study, around 150 TCR beta chains were listed as associated with cytomegalovirus.

According to the germline V gene (reference sequence), CDR1 reads SEHNR and CDR2 reads FQNEAQ. A distance of 8 bases separates the germline ends of V and J, which lose 1 base and 4 bases respectively. The CDR3 has 14 amino acids, counting the end cysteine and phenylalanine. Only CDR3 DNA is held: 42 bases, read in frame from base 1. In total, approximately 610 healthy bone marrow donors made up the cohort. All cohort members were sampled while nominally healthy, although unrecorded immune exposures were likely present. The donor tested CMV seronegative, placing the donor among the 350 to 400 seronegative members of the cohort. Every donor gave a peripheral blood sample, and the peripheral blood mononuclear cells from that sample were used for TCR beta sequencing. The Qiagen DNeasy Blood Extraction Kit was used to extract genomic DNA from the blood cell samples.

This TCR derives from a female donor in good health and CMV-seronegative. The sequence links TRBV7-9 to TRBJ2-1, with TRBD2 perhaps the D gene, on 6 matching bases. The sample consisted of PBMCs. The CDR3 protein is CASSLEGLYNEQFF. The DNA is as follows: TGTGCCAGCAGCTTAGAGGGACTTTACAATGAGCAGTTCTTC.